This T cell receptor beta chain derives from a study of CD8+ T cells in alopecia areata listed by TCRdb under 2018. For context, the study as a whole: The treated patients took part in an open-label pilot trial in which moderate-to-severe alopecia areata was treated with oral tofacitinib at 5 to 10 mg twice daily. In both human patients and the C3H/HeJ mouse model, the study applied high-throughput TCRbeta sequencing to look at T cell clonal expansion in alopecia areata. Scalp clonality was compared across normal scalp (n=4), patchy alopecia areata scalp (n=8), and alopecia totalis/universalis scalp (n=8). Biopsies were taken from tofacitinib-treated patients at baseline and again at 4 and 24 weeks into treatment, and several of those patients also had a later scalp biopsy. On the human side, TCRbeta sequencing was run on scalp tissue and on sorted CD4+ and CD8+ peripheral blood T cells from healthy controls and from alopecia areata patients with either patchy or totalis/universalis disease. RNA came from the PAXgene miRNA kit for fixed scalp, the miRNeasy kit for PBMCs, and the RNeasy kit for mouse skin. immunoSEQ multiplex PCR using 35 Vbeta forward primers and 13 Jbeta reverse primers was used to amplify TCRbeta CDR3 regions. Tofacitinib was administered for 6 to 18 months, and 6 months of follow-up off drug were then conducted to assess delayed response and recurrence.

Receptor amplification or capture employed the immunoSEQ multiplex PCR assay. RNA was extracted from all samples and reverse transcribed into cDNA as template for TCR sequencing. SuperScript III was used to make first-strand cDNA, primed with a 2:1 mix of oligo-dT and random hexamers. Amplification bias was assessed with a synthetic immune receptor repertoire, and residual bias was removed computationally. The study's processing was this. Raw reads were preprocessed to remove errors, and CDR3 was defined according to IMGT conventions as the region from the conserved cysteine to phenylalanine. Clonality was computed as 1 minus the Shannon entropy, with the entropy normalized by log2 of the number of productive unique TCRs. CD4 or CD8 identity of scalp clones was inferred by cross-referencing scalp TCRbeta sequences with sorted blood CD4 and CD8 repertoires. The table was pulled from immuneACCESS by TCRdb, which kept in-frame rearrangements only. Such tables lose some clones; where checked, under half of the loss comes from unresolved V genes, and the rest has no known cause. For V, J and clone size, that table is used; D and trimming come from the DNA. The sample data list about 150,000 clones, and 75% to 90% of these were observed just once. The ten largest make up around 15% of the sample.

Spanning cysteine to phenylalanine, the CDR3 consists of 16 amino acids. Of all the DNA, just the CDR3 is kept, 48 bases in frame from base 1. The germline V gene yields SGHTA for CDR1 and FQGTGA for CDR2. What the authors observed across the whole study: Lesional scalp, especially in alopecia totalis/universalis, showed higher clonality and more expanded CD8+ clones than normal scalp, suggesting antigenic drive. TCR sequences shared between patients were less clear than in mice, possibly partly because of HLA diversity in the patient population. Scalp TCR repertoire analysis is complicated because resident alphabeta T cells in normal human skin are also sequenced, whereas mouse skin is dominated by gammadelta T cells.

The meaning of the sample's time point label: baseline before oral tofacitinib. Peripheral blood and lesional scalp punch biopsies were obtained from patients with alopecia areata. PBMCs were isolated by density centrifugation and stained for CD3, CD4 and CD8, after which CD4+ and CD8+ T cells were sorted on a FACSAria. The count of this clone is one. Its antigen is not yet known. One end of the junction varies from germline; a read error may be responsible. Other DNA sequences in the sample encode the same CDR3. Sequenced here: CD8+ T cells sorted from blood, sampled at week 0. The V and J genes are TRBV7-3 and TRBJ2-3; TRBD1 is a weak D gene call, 6 bases matching. The source of this sequence is a human donor with alopecia areata. The nucleotides are TGTGCCAGCAGCTTAACGGGACAAAACCTGCTAGATACACAGTATTTT. Translated, this gives CASSLTGQNLLDTQYF.